These 5 T cell receptor beta chains were all obtained from the same sample, sequenced in a study of blood T cells in healthy people across ages. A second PCR of roughly 7 to 11 cycles used a sample-barcoded 5' primer and a J-beta primer mix. TCRdb re-called the 5' RACE reads through MiXCR, storing one row per CDR3 protein. The repertoire consists of 1.5 million to 2 million distinct CDR3 sequences, with roughly 49% occurring once and the leading ten covering roughly 2%. The sequencing input was blood. The source of these receptors is a middle-aged woman in good health.

This clonotype was seen more than once but under ten times. V and J are TRBV20-1 and TRBJ2-7, with D tentatively TRBD1 (5 bases). CDR1 is DFQATT, CDR2 SNEGSKA, per germline (reference sequence). The CDR3 loop spans 13 amino acids. V shed 6 bases and J shed 1 base, with 13 bases lying between them. The CDR3 nucleotides are TGCAGTGCCCCTATCTCAGGGTCCTACGAGCAGTACTTC. This encodes CSAPISGSYEQYF.

The chain links TRBV29-1 to TRBJ2-4, with D perhaps TRBD2 (7 bases). V was cut by 4 bases and J by 6 bases, with 16 bases left in between. The CDR3 length is 14 residues. Germline CDR1 is SQVTM and CDR2 is ANQGSEA. CDR3 region: CSVVEGGQRNIQYF. The CDR3 bases are TGCAGCGTTGTCGAGGGGGGGCAAAGAAACATTCAGTACTTC.

This clonotype was seen more than once but under ten times. The chain recombines TRBV10-1 with TRBJ2-4, with TRBD1 identical over 7 bases. The CDR3 runs 15 residues. V lost 0 bases, J lost 4 bases, and 3 bases stayed unmatched. From germline, CDR1 is WNHNN and CDR2 SYGVQD (reference sequence). CDR3 sequence: CASSESRQGKNIQYF. In nucleotides, the CDR3 is TGCGCCAGCAGTGAGTCTAGACAGGGAAAAAACATTCAGTACTTC.

This clonotype was counted once. The genes are TRBV6-5 and TRBJ1-2; 7 bases align to TRBD1. This CDR3 has 15 residues. V lost 0 bases and J lost 5; bases outside the gene matches: 6. Germline V CDR1 and CDR2: MNHEY, SVGAGI. CDR3 residues: CASSYSTGQSYGYTF. DNA for the CDR3: TGTGCCAGCAGTTACTCGACGGGACAGAGTTATGGCTACACCTTC.

This chain links TRBV6-5 with TRBJ2-1; D possibly corresponds to TRBD1 (6 bases). Germline loops: CDR1 MNHEY, CDR2 SVGAGI. The CDR3 extends over 16 amino acids. Trimming took 5 bases from V and 0 from J, leaving 14 bases between them. The CDR3 loop is CASSPARQASYNEQFF. CDR3 in DNA: TGTGCCAGCAGTCCTGCCCGACAGGCCTCCTACAATGAGCAGTTCTTC.